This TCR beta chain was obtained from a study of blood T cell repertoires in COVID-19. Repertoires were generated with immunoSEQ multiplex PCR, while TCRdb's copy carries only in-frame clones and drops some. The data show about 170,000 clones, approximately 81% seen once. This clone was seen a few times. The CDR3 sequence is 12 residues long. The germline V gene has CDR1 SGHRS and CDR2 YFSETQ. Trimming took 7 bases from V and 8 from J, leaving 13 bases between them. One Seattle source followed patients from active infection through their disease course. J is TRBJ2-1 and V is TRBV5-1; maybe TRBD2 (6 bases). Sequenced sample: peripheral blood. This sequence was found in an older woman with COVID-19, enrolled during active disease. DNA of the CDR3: TGCGCCAGCGGGTCAGCGGGCGATGAGCAGTTCTTC. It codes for CASGSAGDEQFF.